Listed below are T cell receptor beta chains from one sample, sequenced in a study of shared clonotypes between healthy human individuals. Sequenced by immunoSEQ multiplex PCR; TCRdb stores in-frame clones only, minus some. The table records over a million clones, 95% to 97% of them present only once. The sample comprised naive CD4+ T cells sorted from blood. The source of these receptors is a young man in good health. Both conserved end residues are part of each CDR3. The order of the fields is V gene, clone size, J gene, CDR3 protein. Clone size appears in some rows only: once, few, many, or a class for an expanded clone.

>TRBV6-1|-|TRBJ1-5
CASSSTGGGNQPQHF
>TRBV6-5|-|TRBJ1-1
CASSYRAPMNTEAFF
>TRBV27|-|TRBJ1-1
CASIPLDREEAFF
>TRBV10-3|-|TRBJ1-2
CAISEDRDYGYTF
>TRBV19|-|TRBJ2-1
CASSSLKREQFF
>TRBV27|-|TRBJ2-7
CASSRDYYYEQYF
>TRBV7-9|-|TRBJ1-3
CASSSLGTGTLIPGNTIYF
>TRBV2|-|TRBJ2-7
CASRVDSYEQYF
>TRBV5-4|-|TRBJ2-1
CASSFGGAINEQFF
>TRBV10-2|-|TRBJ2-7
CASSGSDYEQYF
>TRBV11-3|-|TRBJ2-2
CASSLDGRYTGELFF
>TRBV18|-|TRBJ2-7
CASSLTDYDGEQYF
>TRBV10-3|-|TRBJ2-2
CAISQDRDGNTGELFF
>TRBV19|-|TRBJ1-5
CASSPREGRQPQHF
>TRBV19|-|TRBJ2-7
CASSITGSNYEQYF
>TRBV6-5|-|TRBJ2-7
CASSYSKIGAYEQYF
>TRBV5-1|-|TRBJ2-1
CASSLQGASNEQFF
>TRBV14|-|TRBJ1-1
CASNHQSGGTSNTEAFF
>TRBV6-6|-|TRBJ2-7
CATLAGALSYEQYF
>TRBV28|-|TRBJ2-4
CASGLLEGIKNIQYF
>TRBV5-1|-|TRBJ2-5
CASSPMDTGAKETQYF
>TRBV28|-|TRBJ2-6
CASGEDRGPTGANVLTF
>TRBV7-2|-|TRBJ2-5
CASSPLGQVGETQYF
>TRBV11-1|-|TRBJ1-2
CASSLGRDYGYTF
>TRBV5-1|-|TRBJ2-5
CASSSVWAGGTQETQYF
>TRBV5-1|-|TRBJ2-7
CASSWTGTGAYEQYF
>TRBV6-1|-|TRBJ2-5
CASRWTQETQYF
>TRBV7-2|-|TRBJ2-1
CASSTSGLAGGRHDNEQFF
>TRBV7-2|-|TRBJ2-7
CASSYRTGPLSYEQYF
>TRBV7-3|-|TRBJ2-1
CASARGEGHNEQFF
>TRBV11-2|-|TRBJ2-7
CASSLGGTSTVSYEQYF
>TRBV5-5|-|TRBJ1-1
CASSWVGGRQNPFF
>TRBV7-9|-|TRBJ2-6
CASSGSGANVLTF
>TRBV6-6|-|TRBJ2-7
CASSYSASGSSYEQYF
>TRBV6-6|-|TRBJ2-2
CASTPSRATGELFF
>TRBV30|-|TRBJ2-7
CAWMGQGSPYEQYF
>TRBV28|-|TRBJ2-3
CASSRTPGSTDTQYF
>TRBV7-8|once|TRBJ2-1
CASSLVRGYWDEQFF